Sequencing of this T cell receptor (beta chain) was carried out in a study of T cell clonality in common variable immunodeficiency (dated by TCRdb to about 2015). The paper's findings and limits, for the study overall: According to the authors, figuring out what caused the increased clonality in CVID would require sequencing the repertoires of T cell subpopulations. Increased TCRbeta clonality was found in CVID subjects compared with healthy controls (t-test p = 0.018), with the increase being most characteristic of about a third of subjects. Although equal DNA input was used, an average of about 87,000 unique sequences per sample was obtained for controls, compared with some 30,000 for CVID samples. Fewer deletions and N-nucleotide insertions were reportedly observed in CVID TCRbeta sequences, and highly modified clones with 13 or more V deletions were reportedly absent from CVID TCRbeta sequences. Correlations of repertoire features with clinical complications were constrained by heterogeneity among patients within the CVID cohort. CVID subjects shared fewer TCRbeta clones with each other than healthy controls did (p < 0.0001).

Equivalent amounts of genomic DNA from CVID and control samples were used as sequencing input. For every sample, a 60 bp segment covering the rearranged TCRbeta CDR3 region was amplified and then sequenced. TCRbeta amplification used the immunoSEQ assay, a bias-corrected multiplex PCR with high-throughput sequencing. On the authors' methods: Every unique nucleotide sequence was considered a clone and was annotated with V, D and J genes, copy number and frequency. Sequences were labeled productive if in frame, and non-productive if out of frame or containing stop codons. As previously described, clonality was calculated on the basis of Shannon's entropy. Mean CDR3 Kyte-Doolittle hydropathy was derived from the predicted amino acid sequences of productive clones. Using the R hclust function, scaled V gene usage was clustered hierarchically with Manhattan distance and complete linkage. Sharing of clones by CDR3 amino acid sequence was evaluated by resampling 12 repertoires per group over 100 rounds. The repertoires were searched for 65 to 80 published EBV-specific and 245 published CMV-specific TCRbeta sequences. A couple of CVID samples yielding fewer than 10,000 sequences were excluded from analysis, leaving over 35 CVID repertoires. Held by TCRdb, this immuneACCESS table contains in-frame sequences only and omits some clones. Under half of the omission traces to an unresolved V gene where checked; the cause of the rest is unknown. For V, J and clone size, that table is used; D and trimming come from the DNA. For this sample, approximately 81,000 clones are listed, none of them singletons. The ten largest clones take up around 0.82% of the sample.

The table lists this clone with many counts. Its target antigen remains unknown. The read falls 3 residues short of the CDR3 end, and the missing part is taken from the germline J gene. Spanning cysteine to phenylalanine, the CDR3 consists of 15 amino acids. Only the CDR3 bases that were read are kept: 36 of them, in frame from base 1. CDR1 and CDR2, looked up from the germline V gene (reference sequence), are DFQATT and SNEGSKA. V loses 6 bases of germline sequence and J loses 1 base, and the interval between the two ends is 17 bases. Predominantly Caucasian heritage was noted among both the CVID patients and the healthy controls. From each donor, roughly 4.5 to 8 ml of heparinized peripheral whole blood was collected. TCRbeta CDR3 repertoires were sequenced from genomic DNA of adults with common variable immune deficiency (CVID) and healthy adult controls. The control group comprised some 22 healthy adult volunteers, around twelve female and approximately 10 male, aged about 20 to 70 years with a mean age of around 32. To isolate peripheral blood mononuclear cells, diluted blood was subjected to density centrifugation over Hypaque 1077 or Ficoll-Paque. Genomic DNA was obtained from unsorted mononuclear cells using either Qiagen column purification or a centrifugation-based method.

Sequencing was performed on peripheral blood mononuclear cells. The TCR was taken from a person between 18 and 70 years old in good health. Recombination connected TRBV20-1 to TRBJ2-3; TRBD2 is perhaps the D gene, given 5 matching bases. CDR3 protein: CSAPNQRRGTDTQYF. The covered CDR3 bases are TGCAGTGCCCCGAACCAGCGGCGTGGCACAGATACG.